This T cell receptor beta chain derives from a study of breast tumors, draining lymph nodes, adjacent tissues. This clonotype was picked up a small number of times. V lost 4 bases and J 6 bases, leaving 19 bases between the germline ends. The CDR3 consists of 15 residues. Germline CDR1 LGHDT, CDR2 YNNKEL (reference sequence). TCRdb itself ran the multiplex PCR reads through MiXCR, one entry per CDR3 protein. In the table there are around 300,000 distinct CDR3 sequences, around 30% of which are singletons. Samples came from axillary lymph nodes draining the breast cancer. This TCR came from a female donor with breast cancer. Some clones in this sample may be carry-over from other donors' samples. V and J are TRBV3-1 and TRBJ2-7, with D maybe TRBD2 (6 bases). The sequencing input was axillary lymph node tissue. CDR3 in DNA: TGTGCCAGCAGCCTGACCTTAGCGGCTATGGGCGAGCAGTACTTC. Translating it yields CASSLTLAAMGEQYF.